A selection of T cell receptor beta chains follows, all from one sample in a study of post-analysis software for immune sequencing data. TCRdb itself ran the PCR reads through MiXCR, one entry per CDR3 protein. The data contain 700,000 to 900,000 distinct CDR3 sequences, about half of them singletons. Source material: blood. These receptor sequences come from a girl aged 5-17 years with multiple sclerosis. Both conserved end residues are part of each CDR3. D genes are given only for firm matches. Rows may omit the clone size; those that give it use once, few, many or a size class.

cdr3_aa: CSAVDRPLYEQYF
cdr3_nt: TGCAGTGCAGTGGACAGACCTCTCTACGAGCAGTACTTC
j_call: TRBJ2-7
d_call: .
v_call: TRBV20-1
clone_size: .

cdr3_aa: CASSFETNDYEQYF
cdr3_nt: TGTGCCAGCAGTTTCGAGACAAACGACTACGAGCAGTACTTC
j_call: TRBJ2-7
d_call: .
v_call: TRBV28
clone_size: few

cdr3_aa: CAISESILAPYNEQFF
cdr3_nt: TGTGCCATCAGTGAGTCAATACTAGCGCCCTACAATGAGCAGTTCTTC
j_call: TRBJ2-1
d_call: TRBD2
v_call: TRBV10-3
clone_size: few

cdr3_aa: CASSPTDRGGRGPTYEQYF
cdr3_nt: TGTGCCAGCAGCCCTACGGACAGGGGTGGTCGGGGTCCTACCTACGAGCAGTACTTC
j_call: TRBJ2-7
d_call: TRBD1
v_call: TRBV11-2
clone_size: .

cdr3_aa: CASSYGRRAAQYF
cdr3_nt: TGTGCCAGCAGTTACGGGCGACGAGCGGCCCAGTACTTC
j_call: TRBJ2-5
d_call: .
v_call: TRBV6-5
clone_size: .

cdr3_aa: CASSQDLVLGTGVDEQFF
cdr3_nt: TGTGCCAGCAGCCAAGATCTGGTGTTGGGGACAGGGGTGGATGAGCAGTTCTTC
j_call: TRBJ2-1
d_call: TRBD1
v_call: TRBV3-1
clone_size: .

cdr3_aa: CASSLRGF
cdr3_nt: TGTGCCAGCAGTTTGCGCGGGTTT
j_call: TRBJ2-5
d_call: .
v_call: TRBV28
clone_size: .

cdr3_aa: CASSWGASGNGEQFF
cdr3_nt: TGCGCCAGCAGCTGGGGTGCTAGCGGGAACGGTGAGCAGTTCTTC
j_call: TRBJ2-1
d_call: TRBD2
v_call: TRBV5-1
clone_size: .

cdr3_aa: CASSNVPGASSYNEQFF
cdr3_nt: TGCGCCAGCAGCAATGTCCCCGGGGCAAGCTCCTACAATGAGCAGTTCTTC
j_call: TRBJ2-1
d_call: .
v_call: TRBV5-1
clone_size: .

cdr3_aa: CSAVNPPTSGTWNEQFF
cdr3_nt: TGCAGTGCCGTAAACCCCCCGACTAGCGGGACATGGAATGAGCAGTTCTTC
j_call: TRBJ2-1
d_call: TRBD2
v_call: TRBV20-1
clone_size: .

cdr3_aa: CSARDPQTRRKTQYF
cdr3_nt: TGCAGTGCTAGAGATCCCCAGACGCGTAGAAAGACCCAGTACTTC
j_call: TRBJ2-5
d_call: .
v_call: TRBV20-1
clone_size: .

cdr3_aa: CSVAGDNYGYTF
cdr3_nt: TGCAGCGTTGCTGGAGATAACTATGGCTACACCTTC
j_call: TRBJ1-2
d_call: .
v_call: TRBV29-1
clone_size: few

cdr3_aa: CASSLAGGLAGNTDTQYF
cdr3_nt: TGCGCCAGCAGCTTGGCCGGTGGACTAGCGGGGAACACAGATACGCAGTATTTT
j_call: TRBJ2-3
d_call: TRBD2
v_call: TRBV5-1
clone_size: .

cdr3_aa: CSARPVSSYEQYF
cdr3_nt: TGCAGTGCGAGACCGGTGAGCTCCTACGAGCAGTACTTC
j_call: TRBJ2-7
d_call: .
v_call: TRBV20-1
clone_size: .

cdr3_aa: CASRLARQGVVYF
cdr3_nt: TGTGCCAGCAGATTAGCGAGACAGGGCGTGGTGTACTTC
j_call: TRBJ2-7
d_call: TRBD1
v_call: TRBV28
clone_size: few

cdr3_aa: CASGGMGESYEQYF
cdr3_nt: TGTGCCAGCGGGGGAATGGGGGAGAGCTACGAGCAGTACTTC
j_call: TRBJ2-7
d_call: .
v_call: TRBV6-5
clone_size: few

cdr3_aa: CASSFGTPDTYEQYF
cdr3_nt: TGTGCCAGCAGTTTCGGGACTCCTGATACCTACGAGCAGTACTTC
j_call: TRBJ2-7
d_call: .
v_call: TRBV12-3/TRBV12-4
clone_size: .

cdr3_aa: CASSSPSPVGDEKLFF
cdr3_nt: TGTGCCAGCAGCTCCCCAAGTCCTGTTGGAGACGAAAAACTGTTTTTT
j_call: TRBJ1-4
d_call: .
v_call: TRBV7-9
clone_size: .

cdr3_aa: CASSLVRGLIQEGEYGYTF
cdr3_nt: TGTGCCAGCAGCTTAGTTAGGGGGTTGATTCAAGAGGGGGAATATGGCTACACCTTC
j_call: TRBJ1-2
d_call: .
v_call: TRBV7-2
clone_size: .

cdr3_aa: CSVDIAASYNEQFF
cdr3_nt: TGCAGCGTTGATATAGCGGCCTCCTACAATGAGCAGTTCTTC
j_call: TRBJ2-1
d_call: .
v_call: TRBV29-1
clone_size: many

cdr3_aa: CTSSMAYEQYF
cdr3_nt: TGTACCAGCAGCATGGCCTACGAGCAGTACTTC
j_call: TRBJ2-7
d_call: .
v_call: TRBV12-3/TRBV12-4
clone_size: .

cdr3_aa: CSARHRTTNEKLFF
cdr3_nt: TGCAGTGCTAGACACAGAACAACTAATGAAAAACTGTTTTTT
j_call: TRBJ1-4
d_call: .
v_call: TRBV20-1
clone_size: few

cdr3_aa: CASSATLAEALSGANVLTF
cdr3_nt: TGTGCCAGCAGCGCGACACTAGCGGAGGCCCTCTCTGGGGCCAACGTCCTGACTTTC
j_call: TRBJ2-6
d_call: TRBD2
v_call: TRBV9
clone_size: few

cdr3_aa: CASSYTTETEAFF
cdr3_nt: TGTGCCAGCAGTTACACCACAGAGACTGAAGCTTTCTTT
j_call: TRBJ1-1
d_call: .
v_call: TRBV6-5
clone_size: .

cdr3_aa: CASSLWGMHNEQFF
cdr3_nt: TGCGCCAGCAGCTTGTGGGGTATGCACAATGAGCAGTTCTTC
j_call: TRBJ2-1
d_call: .
v_call: TRBV5-1
clone_size: few

cdr3_aa: CASSRGAADYTF
cdr3_nt: TGTGCCAGCAGCCGTGGGGCCGCTGACTACACCTTC
j_call: TRBJ1-2
d_call: .
v_call: TRBV3-1
clone_size: once

cdr3_aa: CASSYFQGFEAFF
cdr3_nt: TGTGCCAGCAGTTACTTTCAGGGCTTTGAAGCTTTCTTT
j_call: TRBJ1-1
d_call: .
v_call: TRBV6-5
clone_size: .

cdr3_aa: CATSRERESSYEQYF
cdr3_nt: TGTGCCACCAGCAGGGAGCGGGAGTCTTCCTACGAGCAGTACTTC
j_call: TRBJ2-7
d_call: TRBD2
v_call: TRBV15
clone_size: .

cdr3_aa: CASSYSNYGYTF
cdr3_nt: TGTGCCAGCAGTTACTCGAATTATGGCTACACCTTC
j_call: TRBJ1-2
d_call: .
v_call: TRBV6-5
clone_size: many

cdr3_aa: CASSLGRDRESYEQYF
cdr3_nt: TGTGCCAGCAGTTTGGGCCGGGACAGGGAATCCTACGAGCAGTACTTC
j_call: TRBJ2-7
d_call: TRBD1
v_call: TRBV12-3/TRBV12-4
clone_size: few

cdr3_aa: CSVEDLREDNEQFF
cdr3_nt: TGCAGCGTTGAAGATCTAAGGGAAGACAATGAGCAGTTCTTC
j_call: TRBJ2-1
d_call: .
v_call: TRBV29-1
clone_size: few

cdr3_aa: CASSLILAGGPSVKFF
cdr3_nt: TGTGCCAGCAGCTTAATACTAGCGGGAGGGCCCTCGGTTAAGTTCTTC
j_call: TRBJ2-1
d_call: TRBD2
v_call: TRBV11-2
clone_size: .

cdr3_aa: CASSLPRQGWNSPLHF
cdr3_nt: TGTGCCAGCAGCTTGCCCAGACAGGGGTGGAATTCACCCCTCCACTTT
j_call: TRBJ1-6
d_call: TRBD1
v_call: TRBV11-2
clone_size: few

cdr3_aa: CASSSQRDGEQYF
cdr3_nt: TGTGCCAGCAGCTCCCAGCGGGACGGCGAGCAGTACTTC
j_call: TRBJ2-7
d_call: TRBD2
v_call: TRBV7-8
clone_size: few

cdr3_aa: CSATQDSFNQPQHF
cdr3_nt: TGCAGTGCTACCCAGGACAGTTTCAATCAGCCCCAGCATTTT
j_call: TRBJ1-5
d_call: .
v_call: TRBV20-1
clone_size: .

cdr3_aa: CSFSGSGDTQYF
cdr3_nt: TGCAGCTTTAGCGGGAGTGGAGATACGCAGTATTTT
j_call: TRBJ2-3
d_call: TRBD2
v_call: TRBV29-1
clone_size: .

cdr3_aa: CASRETGGQEKLFF
cdr3_nt: TGTGCCAGCAGGGAGACAGGGGGCCAGGAAAAACTGTTTTTT
j_call: TRBJ1-4
d_call: TRBD1
v_call: TRBV6-1
clone_size: .

cdr3_aa: CSATGQGYSYYTF
cdr3_nt: TGCAGTGCTACGGGACAGGGCTATTCGTACTACACCTTC
j_call: TRBJ1-2
d_call: TRBD1
v_call: TRBV20-1
clone_size: many

cdr3_aa: CASSLGASGSHEQFF
cdr3_nt: TGTGCCAGCAGCTTAGGGGCTAGCGGGAGCCATGAGCAGTTCTTC
j_call: TRBJ2-1
d_call: TRBD2
v_call: TRBV13
clone_size: .

cdr3_aa: CAISELESEAFF
cdr3_nt: TGCGCCATCAGTGAATTGGAGTCCGAAGCTTTCTTT
j_call: TRBJ1-1
d_call: .
v_call: TRBV10-3
clone_size: .

cdr3_aa: CASSLAGAVSSYEQYF
cdr3_nt: TGTGCCAGCAGCTTAGCCGGGGCGGTTAGCTCCTACGAGCAGTACTTC
j_call: TRBJ2-7
d_call: .
v_call: TRBV13
clone_size: few

cdr3_aa: CASTPRREIYEQYF
cdr3_nt: TGTGCCAGCACCCCGAGGCGGGAGATCTACGAGCAGTACTTC
j_call: TRBJ2-7
d_call: TRBD2
v_call: TRBV27
clone_size: .

cdr3_aa: CASSFRTTQAKNIQYF
cdr3_nt: TGTGCCAGCAGTTTTAGGACTACCCAAGCCAAAAACATTCAGTACTTC
j_call: TRBJ2-4
d_call: .
v_call: TRBV12-3/TRBV12-4
clone_size: .

cdr3_aa: CASSRASGPYNEQFF
cdr3_nt: TGCGCCAGCAGCAGGGCTAGCGGACCTTACAATGAGCAGTTCTTC
j_call: TRBJ2-1
d_call: TRBD2
v_call: TRBV5-1
clone_size: .

cdr3_aa: CASGLPGLAGSEQFF
cdr3_nt: TGTGCTAGTGGTCTCCCGGGACTAGCGGGAAGTGAGCAGTTCTTC
j_call: TRBJ2-1
d_call: TRBD2
v_call: TRBV12-5
clone_size: .

cdr3_aa: CSARRSNRNYGYTF
cdr3_nt: TGCAGTGCTAGAAGGTCGAACCGTAACTATGGCTACACCTTC
j_call: TRBJ1-2
d_call: .
v_call: TRBV20-1
clone_size: .